This TCR beta chain was found in a study of blood T cell repertoires in COVID-19. Study in general: Samples came from the United States, Italy and Spain, spanning acute and convalescent COVID-19. Nucleic acid was either cDNA or gDNA, and it came from T cells, B-cell-depleted T cells, or PBMCs.

Sequenced by immunoSEQ multiplex PCR; TCRdb stores in-frame clones only, minus some. Counted here are about 220,000 clones, roughly 82% occurring once; the ten biggest clones make up approximately 4.8%. The sample comprised peripheral blood. The origin of this receptor is a woman between 65 and 79 years old with acute or convalescent COVID-19.

CDR3 bases: TGTGCCAGCAGTCGTGACAGGGGCAGGTATGGCTACACCTTC. As protein: CASSRDRGRYGYTF. The rearrangement joins TRBV25-1 to TRBJ1-2, with 8 bases fitting TRBD1. Trimming cost V 5 bases and J 5 bases; bases outside gene matches: 7. The CDR3 spans 14 residues. Germline-derived CDR1 and CDR2 are MGHDK and SYGVNS.